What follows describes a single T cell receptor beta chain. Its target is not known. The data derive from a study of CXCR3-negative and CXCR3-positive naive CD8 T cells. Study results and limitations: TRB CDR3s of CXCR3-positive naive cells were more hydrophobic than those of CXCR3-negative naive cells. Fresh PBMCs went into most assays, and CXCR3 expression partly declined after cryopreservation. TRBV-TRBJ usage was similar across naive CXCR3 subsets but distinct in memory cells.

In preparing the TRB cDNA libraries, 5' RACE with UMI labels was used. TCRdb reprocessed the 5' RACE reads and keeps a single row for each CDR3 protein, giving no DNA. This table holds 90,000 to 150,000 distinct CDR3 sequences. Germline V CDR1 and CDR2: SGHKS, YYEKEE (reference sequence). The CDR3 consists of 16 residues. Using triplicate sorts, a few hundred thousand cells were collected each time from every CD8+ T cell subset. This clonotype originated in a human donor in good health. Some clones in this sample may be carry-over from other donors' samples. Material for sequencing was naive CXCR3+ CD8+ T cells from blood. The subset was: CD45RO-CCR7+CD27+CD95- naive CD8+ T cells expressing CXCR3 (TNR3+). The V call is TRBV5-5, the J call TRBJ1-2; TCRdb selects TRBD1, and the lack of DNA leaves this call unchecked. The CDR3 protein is CASSLDPAPARYGYTF.